These 10 T cell receptor beta chains were all obtained from the same sample, sequenced in a study of cytomegalovirus exposure and HLA in healthy donors. The PCR used 60 Vbeta and 13 Jbeta primers. Profiling relied on immunoSEQ multiplex PCR, and the TCRdb table lists in-frame clones only, not all of them. The sample gives 110,000 or so clones, 65% to 85% of which show up once; 2% to 3% is in the top ten. The material sequenced was PBMCs. The source is a woman aged 18-30 years in good health and CMV-seronegative.

This rearrangement joins TRBV5-1 to TRBJ2-7, with D perhaps TRBD1 (6 bases). V lost 2 bases to trimming and J lost 0 bases, with 24 bases between them. CDR3 length: 19 residues. CDR1 is SGHRS, CDR2 YFSETQ, per germline. CDR3 loop: CASSLQGRKNAQSSYEQYF. DNA of the CDR3: TGCGCCAGCAGCTTACAGGGACGGAAGAACGCCCAAAGCTCCTACGAGCAGTACTTC. The entire variable domain, with the rest obtained from reference TRBV5-1 and TRBJ2-7, is as follows: KAGVTQTPRYLIKTRGQQVTLSCSPISGHRSVSWYQQTPGQGLQFLFEYFSETQRNKGNFPGRFSGRQFSNSRSEMNVSTLELGDSALYLCASSLQGRKNAQSSYEQYFGPGTRLTVT.

A few counts support this clone. The chain carries TRBV19 and TRBJ2-5; 8 bases are shared with TRBD2. V lost 3 bases, J lost 5 bases, and 5 bases stayed unmatched. The CDR3 has 14 residues. The germline V gene has CDR1 LNHDA and CDR2 SQIVND (reference sequence). CDR3 protein: CASSIGRGAETQYF. CDR3 coding DNA: TGTGCCAGTAGTATTGGGCGGGGGGCGGAGACCCAGTACTTC.

V usage is TRBV6-5 and J usage is TRBJ1-4; a weak D match, TRBD1 (6 bases). Trimming pared 2 bases from V and 7 bases from J, leaving 11 bases between. In germline, CDR1 is MNHEY, CDR2 SVGAGI. The CDR3 length is 14 residues. DNA for the CDR3: TGTGCCAGCAGTTACGGGGGCGAGGTTGAAAAACTGTTTTTT. Encoded protein: CASSYGGEVEKLFF.

This clone appeared a single time. Other DNA sequences in this specimen translate into the identical CDR3. The chain employs TRBV16 and TRBJ1-1; no firm D call. Germline CDR1 and CDR2: KGHSY and FQNENV. The V gene lost 2 bases and the J gene lost 0 bases, with 4 bases spanning the gap. The length of the CDR3 is 13 residues. The CDR3 nucleotides are TGTGCCAGCAGCCAAACTCTGAACACTGAAGCTTTCTTT. Residues: CASSQTLNTEAFF.

The J gene is TRBJ1-3, the V gene TRBV14, with D tentatively TRBD1 (6 bases). Germline V gene sequence: CDR1 SGHDN, CDR2 FVKESK. Trimming pared 4 bases from V and 0 bases from J, leaving 7 bases between. CDR3 length: 14 amino acids. For the CDR3, the DNA is TGTGCCAGCAGCCCGGGACACTCTGGAAACACCATATATTTT. This translates into CASSPGHSGNTIYF.

J is TRBJ2-2 and V is TRBV7-6; TRBD2 matches 9 bases. Germline-derived CDR1 and CDR2 are SGHVS and FNYEAQ. V lost 1 base and J lost 4; bases outside the gene matches: 4. This CDR3 comprises 16 residues. The CDR3 is CASSLVASGVTGELFF. CDR3 DNA sequence: TGTGCCAGCAGCTTAGTCGCTAGCGGGGTCACCGGGGAGCTGTTTTTT.

J is TRBJ2-1 and V is TRBV28; 12 bases are a match to TRBD2. Trimming removed 6 bases from V and 4 bases from J; junction bases left unmatched: 10. Per germline, CDR1 MDHEN and CDR2 SYDVKM. The CDR3 extends over 17 amino acids. The CDR3 spells CASRTSGSVGLYNEQFF. The DNA for the CDR3 is TGTGCCAGCAGGACTAGCGGGAGTGTAGGGCTTTACAATGAGCAGTTCTTC.

V and J are TRBV7-9 and TRBJ1-1; D is undetermined. Germline assignment: CDR1 SEHNR and CDR2 FQNEAQ (reference sequence). The ends were cut back, 1 base at V and 1 base at J, with 4 bases in the middle. The CDR3 has 13 amino acids. This CDR3 is CASSLGQNTEAFF. CDR3 nucleotide sequence: TGTGCCAGCAGCTTAGGACAGAACACTGAAGCTTTCTTT.

This chain connects TRBV19 to TRBJ2-7, with D perhaps matching TRBD1 (6 bases). V was cut by 6 bases and J by 2 bases, with 14 bases left in between. This CDR3 region has 14 residues. Germline V lookup: CDR1 LNHDA, CDR2 SQIVND (reference sequence). The CDR3 is CASRDSGQTYEQYF. DNA for the CDR3: TGTGCCAGTAGGGATTCGGGACAAACCTACGAGCAGTACTTC.

The V gene is TRBV29-1, the J gene TRBJ2-1; 10 nucleotides line up with TRBD1. This CDR3 is 14 amino acids long. Germline V gives CDR1 SQVTM, CDR2 ANQGSEA. J lost 6 bases, V lost 3 bases, and 5 bases had no gene match. CDR3 bases: TGCAGCGTTGACCCCGGGACAGGGGTCAATGAGCAGTTCTTC. It encodes CSVDPGTGVNEQFF.